These 19 T cell receptor beta chains share one sample of origin, sequenced in a study of T cell changes during pregnancy in multiple sclerosis. Profiling relied on immunoSEQ multiplex PCR, and the TCRdb table lists in-frame clones only, not all of them. The data show more than 4,500 clones, approximately 80% seen once. The sequences come from CD8+ T cells from peripheral blood mononuclear cells, collected in the second trimester of pregnancy. All receptors derive from a female donor in good health, enrolled as a control in a pregnancy study.

This rearrangement joins TRBV5-1 to TRBJ1-3; tentatively, D is TRBD1 (6 bases). The V gene lost 6 bases and the J gene lost 6 bases, with 19 bases spanning the gap. Germline assignment: CDR1 SGHRS and CDR2 YFSETQ. This CDR3 has 15 amino acids. DNA of the CDR3: TGCGCCAGCAAAGGAGAACAGGGCGGCCCAAACACCATATATTTT. Translation gives CASKGEQGGPNTIYF.

This clone was seen more than once but under ten times. The CDR3 sequence: CASSDSGDTGELFF. The CDR3 DNA follows: TGTGCCAGCAGTGACTCCGGGGACACCGGGGAGCTGTTTTTT. The gene calls are TRBV6-4 and TRBJ2-2; a possible D gene is TRBD2 (5 bases). The germline CDR1 and CDR2 sequences are MRHNA and SNTAGT. The CDR3 extends over 14 amino acids. Trimming took off 0 bases at V and 3 bases at J, with 5 bases between the two ends.

The chain recombines TRBV5-1 with TRBJ2-3; the D is unclear. Trimming left V 0 bases short and J 6 bases short, with 11 bases between. The CDR3 is made up of 14 amino acids. The germline gives CDR1 SGHRS, CDR2 YFSETQ. Written as DNA, the CDR3 is TGCGCCAGCAGCTTGGAGCGAGTAAGGGATACGCAGTATTTT. Its translation is CASSLERVRDTQYF.

The chain is built from TRBV9 and TRBJ1-1, with 9 bases aligning to TRBD1. The CDR3 totals 16 residues. Germline CDR1 reads SGDLS; CDR2 reads YYNGEE. Trimming at V came to 2 bases and at J to 5 bases, leaving 10 bases not matched to a gene. This CDR3 is CASSVDRDRVRTEAFF. The CDR3 DNA reads TGTGCCAGCAGCGTTGACCGGGACAGGGTGAGGACTGAAGCTTTCTTT.

The CDR3 region is CASSDSGSSTDTQYF. The CDR3 region has the DNA TGTGCCAGCAGTGACTCTGGCAGTAGCACAGATACGCAGTATTTT. The chain combines TRBV6-4 with TRBJ2-3; D unclear. The CDR3 is made up of 15 amino acids. Looked up from germline, CDR1 is MRHNA and CDR2 is SNTAGT. Trimming left V 0 bases short and J 0 bases short, with 7 bases between.

This chain uses TRBV19 with TRBJ2-1; D may be TRBD2 (5 bases). Germline values: CDR1 LNHDA, CDR2 SQIVND (reference sequence). The CDR3 has 12 amino acids. V dropped 8 bases and J dropped 7 bases, with 12 bases sitting between them. Written as DNA, the CDR3 is TGTGCCAGTTTAGCGTCGAATAATGAGCAGTTCTTC. Residues: CASLASNNEQFF.

Judged by abundance, this clone is medium-sized. V is TRBV6-1 and J is TRBJ1-1; 7 bases map to TRBD1. This CDR3 spans 15 amino acids. Trimming cost V 1 base and J 5 bases; bases outside gene matches: 7. In germline, CDR1 is MNHNS, CDR2 SASEGT. CDR3 sequence reads: CASSEGTGSATEAFF. The CDR3 DNA sequence: TGTGCCAGCAGTGAAGGGACAGGATCGGCAACTGAAGCTTTCTTT.

This clone was seen a single time. DNA of the CDR3: TGCGCCAGCAGCCATGAAAGGGGGTCCCAAGAGACCCAGTACTTC. Translating gives CASSHERGSQETQYF. This rearrangement joins TRBV4-3 to TRBJ2-5; perhaps TRBD1 as D (6 bases). Germline CDR1 LGHNA, CDR2 YSLEER. This CDR3 spans 15 amino acids. Trimming removed 3 bases from V and 1 base from J, with 12 bases in between.

This clone was seen more than once but under ten times. This sequence joins TRBV6-5 and TRBJ2-7; the D gene is possibly TRBD1 (5 bases). The CDR3 contains 13 residues. Trimming pared 2 bases from V and 2 bases from J, leaving 7 bases between. The germline V gene has CDR1 MNHEY and CDR2 SVGAGI. The CDR3 sequence: CASSYGRAYEQYF. As DNA, the CDR3 is TGTGCCAGCAGTTACGGCAGGGCCTACGAGCAGTACTTC.

The rearrangement joins TRBV27 to TRBJ2-6, with 8 bases fitting TRBD1. V was pared by 1 base and J by 1 base, with 6 bases of the junction left unmatched. This CDR3 contains 18 residues. Germline assignment: CDR1 MNHEY and CDR2 SMNVEV (reference sequence). The CDR3 reads CASSLLDRDYSGANVLTF. The CDR3 region has the DNA TGTGCCAGCAGTTTATTGGACAGGGATTATTCTGGGGCCAACGTCCTGACTTTC.

V gene TRBV9 combines with J gene TRBJ2-2, with 7 positions matching TRBD1. Germline CDR1 reads SGDLS; CDR2 reads YYNGEE. The CDR3 contains 14 residues. The V segment lost 3 bases and the J segment 4 bases; nucleotides outside the gene matches: 3. The CDR3 DNA is TGTGCCAGCAGCGGGACAGGAATCACCGGGGAGCTGTTTTTT. Translating gives CASSGTGITGELFF.

Only one count was recorded for this clone. The rearrangement joins TRBV6-4 to TRBJ2-1; 16 bases fit TRBD2. J lost 5 bases, V lost 5 bases, and 3 bases had no gene match. The CDR3 is 16 amino acids. Looked up from germline, CDR1 is MRHNA and CDR2 is SNTAGT. For the CDR3, the DNA is TGTGCCAGCAGTTCCGGGACTAGCGGGGGGGACAATGAGCAGTTCTTC. It yields the protein CASSSGTSGGDNEQFF.

The chain recombines TRBV6-4 with TRBJ2-3, with TRBD2 matching 8 bases. This CDR3 is 15 amino acids long. Germline CDR1 is MRHNA and CDR2 is SNTAGT. V lost 3 bases and J lost 3; bases outside the gene matches: 5. CDR3 protein: CASSDGAGDTDTQYF. CDR3 bases: TGTGCCAGCAGTGATGGAGCGGGAGATACAGATACGCAGTATTTT.

The chain couples TRBV4-3 to TRBJ1-1; possibly TRBD1 for D (6 bases). The CDR3 is 15 residues long. The V end was cut by 3 bases, the J end by 4 bases, with 15 bases between. Germline V lookup: CDR1 LGHNA, CDR2 YSLEER. CDR3 protein: CASSHMRGAITEAFF. CDR3 sequence (DNA): TGCGCCAGCAGCCATATGCGGGGGGCGATCACTGAAGCTTTCTTT.

This clone has a single count. This chain connects TRBV27 to TRBJ1-2; D possibly corresponds to TRBD1 (5 bases). V shed 2 bases and J shed 5 bases, with 9 bases lying between them. This CDR3 comprises 13 residues. Germline V gene lookup returns CDR1 MNHEY and CDR2 SMNVEV (reference sequence). The CDR3 sequence: CASSLGGGYGYTF. The CDR3 nucleotides read TGTGCCAGCAGTTTAGGGGGGGGGTATGGCTACACCTTC.

CDR3 in DNA: TGTGCCAGCTCACCACGGAGGGATGAGCAGTTCTTC. Amino acid sequence: CASSPRRDEQFF. The chain couples TRBV18 to TRBJ2-1, with D perhaps TRBD2 (6 bases). The germline gives CDR1 KGHSH, CDR2 LQKENI. This CDR3 has 12 residues. Trimming took 1 base from V and 8 from J, leaving 6 bases between them.

This clone was found a few times. V and J are TRBV16 and TRBJ2-5; the match to TRBD1 covers 12 bases. This CDR3 has 20 amino acids. V lost 2 bases to trimming and J lost 2 bases; unmatched junction nucleotides: 15. Germline values: CDR1 KGHSY, CDR2 FQNENV. As DNA, the CDR3 is TGTGCCAGCAGCCAAATCGCACCGGGACAGGGGGCTCTGGGGCAAGAGACCCAGTACTTC. This gives the protein CASSQIAPGQGALGQETQYF.

The chain combines TRBV6-5 with TRBJ2-5; 10 nucleotides match TRBD1. This CDR3 spans 15 amino acids. The germline V gene has CDR1 MNHEY and CDR2 SVGAGI. The J segment lost 0 bases and the V segment lost 6 bases, leaving 4 bases of the junction unmatched. CDR3 loop: CASRSGTGDQETQYF. CDR3 DNA: TGTGCCAGCAGGTCCGGGACAGGGGACCAAGAGACCCAGTACTTC.

The rearrangement links TRBV9 to TRBJ1-4, with D possibly matching TRBD1 (6 bases). The CDR3 length is 17 residues. From germline, CDR1 is SGDLS and CDR2 YYNGEE. V was trimmed by 4 bases and J by 5 bases, leaving 21 bases between them. CDR3 region: CASSPGFWQGQNEKLFF. The CDR3 DNA sequence: TGTGCCAGCAGCCCTGGCTTTTGGCAGGGGCAAAATGAAAAACTGTTTTTT.